The entry that follows covers one T cell receptor beta chain sequence. Its cognate antigen is unknown. The data were obtained in a study of T cell responses to AZD1222 COVID-19 vaccine. Study background: Timing groups of about 4 and about 12 weeks for second doses were pooled.

Method: immunoSEQ multiplex PCR; TCRdb's copy keeps in-frame clones and lacks some. The sample holds some 120,000 clones, 94% seen once. Study findings and constraints: Rises in breadth and depth of Spike-specific TCRs came after two AZD1222 doses. With dominance at 160-218 and 743-854, vaccine-associated CD4 TCRs spanned spike. Baseline seropositivity occurred in only a handful of AZD1222 recipients.

The germline V gene encodes CDR1 MNHEY and CDR2 SVGAGI. Between the trimmed V and J ends, which lost 4 bases and 2 bases, there was a span of 12 bases. This CDR3 comprises 15 residues. The rearrangement links TRBV6-5 to TRBJ2-1, with D perhaps being TRBD1 or TRBD2 (5 bases each). The sequenced sample was peripheral blood, obtained on day 0 of AZD1222 vaccination. The TCR sequence derives from an adult in good health. The CDR3 DNA follows: TGTGCCAGCAGTTTAGGGGAGCTCGCCTACAATGAGCAGTTCTTC. Amino acids: CASSLGELAYNEQFF.